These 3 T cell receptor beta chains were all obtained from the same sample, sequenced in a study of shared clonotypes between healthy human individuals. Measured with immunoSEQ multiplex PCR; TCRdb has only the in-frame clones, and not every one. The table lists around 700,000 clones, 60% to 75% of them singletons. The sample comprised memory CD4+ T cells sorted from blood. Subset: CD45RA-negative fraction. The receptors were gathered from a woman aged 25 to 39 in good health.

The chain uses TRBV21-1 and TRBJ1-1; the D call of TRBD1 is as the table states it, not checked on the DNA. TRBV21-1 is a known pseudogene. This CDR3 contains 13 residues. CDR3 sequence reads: CASSNHLNTEAFF. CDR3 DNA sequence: TGTGCCAGCAGCAACCATCTGAACACTGAAGCTTTCTTT.

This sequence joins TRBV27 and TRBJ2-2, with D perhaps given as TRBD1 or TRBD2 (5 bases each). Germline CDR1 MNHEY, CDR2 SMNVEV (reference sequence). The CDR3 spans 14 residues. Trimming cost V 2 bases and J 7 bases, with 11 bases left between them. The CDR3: CASSLRDGIGELFF. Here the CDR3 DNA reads TGTGCCAGCAGTTTAAGGGACGGCATCGGGGAGCTGTTTTTT.

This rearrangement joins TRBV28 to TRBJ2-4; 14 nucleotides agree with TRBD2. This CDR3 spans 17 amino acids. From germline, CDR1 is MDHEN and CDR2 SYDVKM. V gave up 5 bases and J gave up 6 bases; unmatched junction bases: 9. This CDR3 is CASSQTSGRARGNIQYF. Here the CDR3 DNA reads TGTGCCAGCAGTCAGACTAGCGGGAGGGCCAGGGGAAACATTCAGTACTTC.